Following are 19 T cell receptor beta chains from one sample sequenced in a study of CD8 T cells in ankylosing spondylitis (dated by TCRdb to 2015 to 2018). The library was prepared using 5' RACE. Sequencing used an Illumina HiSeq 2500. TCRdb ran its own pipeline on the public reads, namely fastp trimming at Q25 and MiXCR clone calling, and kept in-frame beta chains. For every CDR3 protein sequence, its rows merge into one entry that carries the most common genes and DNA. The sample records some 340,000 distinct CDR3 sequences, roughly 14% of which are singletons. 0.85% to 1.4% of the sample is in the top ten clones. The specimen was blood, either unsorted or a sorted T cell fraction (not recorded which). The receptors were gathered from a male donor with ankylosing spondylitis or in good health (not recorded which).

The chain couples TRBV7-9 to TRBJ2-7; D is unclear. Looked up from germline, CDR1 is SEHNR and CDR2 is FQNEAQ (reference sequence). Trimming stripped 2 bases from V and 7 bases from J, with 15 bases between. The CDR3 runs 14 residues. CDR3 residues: CASSLINYSREQYF. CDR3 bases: TGTGCCAGCAGCTTAATAAATTATAGTCGGGAGCAGTACTTC.

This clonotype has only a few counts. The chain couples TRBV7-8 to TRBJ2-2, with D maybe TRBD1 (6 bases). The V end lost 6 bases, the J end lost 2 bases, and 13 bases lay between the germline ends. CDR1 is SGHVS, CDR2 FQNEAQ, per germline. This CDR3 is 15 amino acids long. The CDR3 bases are TGTGCCAGCAGTCATCAGGGGATCAACACCGGGGAGCTGTTTTTT. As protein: CASSHQGINTGELFF.

Written as DNA, the CDR3 is TGTGCCAGCAGCTTACAGGGGAACGGGGAGCTGTTTTTT. Translation: CASSLQGNGELFF. This chain connects TRBV7-9 to TRBJ2-2; a possible D gene is TRBD1 (6 bases). CDR1 SEHNR and CDR2 FQNEAQ come from the germline V gene (reference sequence). V was trimmed by 2 bases and J by 7 bases, leaving 8 bases between them. This CDR3 region has 13 residues.

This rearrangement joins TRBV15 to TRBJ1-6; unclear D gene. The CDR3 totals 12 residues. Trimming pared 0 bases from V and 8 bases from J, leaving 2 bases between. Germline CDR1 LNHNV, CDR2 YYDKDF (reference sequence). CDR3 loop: CATSRDYSPLHF. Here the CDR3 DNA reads TGTGCCACCAGCAGAGACTATTCACCCCTCCACTTT.

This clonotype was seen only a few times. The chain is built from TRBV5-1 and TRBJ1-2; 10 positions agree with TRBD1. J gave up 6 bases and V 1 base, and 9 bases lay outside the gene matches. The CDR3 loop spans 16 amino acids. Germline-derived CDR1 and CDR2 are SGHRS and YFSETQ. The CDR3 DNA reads TGCGCCAGCAGCTTGTCGGGACCGGGACAGGGGAATGGCTACACCTTC. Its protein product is CASSLSGPGQGNGYTF.

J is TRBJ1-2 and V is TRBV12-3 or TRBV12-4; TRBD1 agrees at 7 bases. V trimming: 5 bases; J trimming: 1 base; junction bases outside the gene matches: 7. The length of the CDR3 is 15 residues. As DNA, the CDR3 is TGTGCCAGCAGTCGAGGGGGCAGCCATAACTATGGCTACACCTTC. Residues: CASSRGGSHNYGYTF.

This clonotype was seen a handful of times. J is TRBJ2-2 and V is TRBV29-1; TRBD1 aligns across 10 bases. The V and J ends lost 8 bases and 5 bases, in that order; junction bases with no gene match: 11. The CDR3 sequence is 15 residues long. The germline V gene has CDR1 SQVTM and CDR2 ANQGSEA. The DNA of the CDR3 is TGCAGCATATCTGTGGGACAGGGGTGGACCGGGGAGCTGTTTTTT. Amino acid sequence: CSISVGQGWTGELFF.

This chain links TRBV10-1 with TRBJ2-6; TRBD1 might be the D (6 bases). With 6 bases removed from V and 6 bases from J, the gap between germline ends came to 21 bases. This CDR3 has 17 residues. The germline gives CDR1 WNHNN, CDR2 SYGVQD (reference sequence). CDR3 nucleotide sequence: TGCGCCAGCAGCCGGGACACAACCTCTGGTGTGGCCAACGTCCTGACTTTC. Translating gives CASSRDTTSGVANVLTF.

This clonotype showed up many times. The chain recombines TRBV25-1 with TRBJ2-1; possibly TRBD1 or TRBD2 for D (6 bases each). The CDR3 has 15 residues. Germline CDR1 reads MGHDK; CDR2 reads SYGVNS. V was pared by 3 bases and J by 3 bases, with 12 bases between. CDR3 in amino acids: CASSDRGLDYNEQFF. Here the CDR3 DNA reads TGTGCCAGCAGTGATCGGGGGCTGGACTACAATGAGCAGTTCTTC.

The CDR3 coding sequence is TGCGCCAGCAGCTTGGGAGGGGGACAGGGGGCCTACGAGCAGTACTTC. Its translation is CASSLGGGQGAYEQYF. V and J are TRBV5-1 and TRBJ2-7; 11 bases are shared with TRBD1. Germline-derived CDR1 and CDR2 are SGHRS and YFSETQ. J gave up 2 bases and V 0 bases, and 4 bases lay outside the gene matches. There are 16 residues in the CDR3.

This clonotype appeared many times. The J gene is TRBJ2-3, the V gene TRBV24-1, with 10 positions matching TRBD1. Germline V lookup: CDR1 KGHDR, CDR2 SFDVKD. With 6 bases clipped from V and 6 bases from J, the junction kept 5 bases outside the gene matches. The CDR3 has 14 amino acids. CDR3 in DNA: TGTGCCACCAGTCCGGGACAGGGGCAGGATACGCAGTATTTT. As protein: CATSPGQGQDTQYF.

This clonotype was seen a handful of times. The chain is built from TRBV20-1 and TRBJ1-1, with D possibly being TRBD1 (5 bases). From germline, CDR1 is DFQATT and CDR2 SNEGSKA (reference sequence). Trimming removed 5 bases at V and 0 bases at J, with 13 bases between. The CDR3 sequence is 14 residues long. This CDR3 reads CSAPKGTVNTEAFF. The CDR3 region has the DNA TGCAGTGCTCCGAAGGGGACGGTGAACACTGAAGCTTTCTTT.

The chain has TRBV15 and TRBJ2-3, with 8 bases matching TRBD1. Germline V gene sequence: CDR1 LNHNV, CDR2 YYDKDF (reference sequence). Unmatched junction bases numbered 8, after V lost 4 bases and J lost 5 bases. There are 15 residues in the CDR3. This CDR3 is CATSMRQTGVDTQYF. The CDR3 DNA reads TGTGCCACCAGCATGCGCCAGACAGGGGTAGATACGCAGTATTTT.

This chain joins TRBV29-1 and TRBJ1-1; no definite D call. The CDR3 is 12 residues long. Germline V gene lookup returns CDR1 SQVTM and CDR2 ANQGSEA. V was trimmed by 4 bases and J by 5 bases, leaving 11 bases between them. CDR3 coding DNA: TGCAGCGTTGTACCAACCGAAACTGAAGCTTTCTTT. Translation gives CSVVPTETEAFF. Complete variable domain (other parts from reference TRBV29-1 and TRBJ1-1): SAVISQKPSRDICQRGTSLTIQCQVDSQVTMMFWYRQQPGQSLTLIATANQGSEATYESGFVIDKFPISRPNLTFSTLTVSNMSPEDSSIYLCSVVPTETEAFFGQGTRLTVV.

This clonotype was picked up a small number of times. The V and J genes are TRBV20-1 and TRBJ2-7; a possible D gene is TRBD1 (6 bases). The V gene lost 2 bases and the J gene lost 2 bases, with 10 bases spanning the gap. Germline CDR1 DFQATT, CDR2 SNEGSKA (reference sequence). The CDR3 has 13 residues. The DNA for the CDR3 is TGCAGTGCTAGAATTGGACAGCCCTACGAGCAGTACTTC. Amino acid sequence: CSARIGQPYEQYF.

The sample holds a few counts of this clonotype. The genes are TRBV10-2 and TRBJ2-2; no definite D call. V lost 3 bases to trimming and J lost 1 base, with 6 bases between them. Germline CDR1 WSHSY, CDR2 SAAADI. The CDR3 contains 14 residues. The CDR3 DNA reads TGCGCCAGCAGTGAATGGGGGAACACCGGGGAGCTGTTTTTT. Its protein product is CASSEWGNTGELFF.

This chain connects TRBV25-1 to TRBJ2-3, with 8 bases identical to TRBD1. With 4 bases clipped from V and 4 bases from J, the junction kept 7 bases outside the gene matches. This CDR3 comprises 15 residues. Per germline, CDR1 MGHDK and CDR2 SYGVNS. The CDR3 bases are TGTGCCAGCAGTGCTTGGACAGGGAACGCAGATACGCAGTATTTT. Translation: CASSAWTGNADTQYF.

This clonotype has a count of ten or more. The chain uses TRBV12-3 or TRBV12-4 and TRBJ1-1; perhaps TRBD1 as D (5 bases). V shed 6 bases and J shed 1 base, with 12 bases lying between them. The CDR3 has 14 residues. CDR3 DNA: TGTGCCAGCAGCCGAGGGGTTCAGAACACTGAAGCTTTCTTT. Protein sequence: CASSRGVQNTEAFF.

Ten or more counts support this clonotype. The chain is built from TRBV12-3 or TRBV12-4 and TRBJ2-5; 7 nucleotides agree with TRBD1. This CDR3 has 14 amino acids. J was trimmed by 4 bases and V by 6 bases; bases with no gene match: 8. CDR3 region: CASSPTGVRETQYF. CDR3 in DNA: TGTGCCAGCAGCCCTACAGGGGTGAGAGAGACCCAGTACTTC.